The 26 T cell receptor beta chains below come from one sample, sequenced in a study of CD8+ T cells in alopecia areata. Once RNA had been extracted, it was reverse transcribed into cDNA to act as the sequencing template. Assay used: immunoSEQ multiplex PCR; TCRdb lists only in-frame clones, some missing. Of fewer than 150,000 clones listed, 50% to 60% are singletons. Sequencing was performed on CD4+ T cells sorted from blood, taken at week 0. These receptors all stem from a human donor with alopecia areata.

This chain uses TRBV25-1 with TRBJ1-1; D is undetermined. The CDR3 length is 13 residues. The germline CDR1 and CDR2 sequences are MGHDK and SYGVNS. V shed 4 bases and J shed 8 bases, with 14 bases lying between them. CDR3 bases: TGTGCCAGCAGTGCCACGTCCCGGGGAGAAGCTTTCTTT. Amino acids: CASSATSRGEAFF. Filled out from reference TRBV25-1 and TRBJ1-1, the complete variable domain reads EADIYQTPRYLVIGTGKKITLECSQTMGHDKMYWYQQDPGMELHLIHYSYGVNSTEKGDLSSESTVSRIRTEHFPLTLESARPSHTSQYLCASSATSRGEAFFGQGTRLTVV.

CDR3 region: CASSFRRGYGYTF. Written as DNA, the CDR3 is TGTGCCAGCAGTTTTCGTCGAGGCTATGGCTACACCTTC. The chain couples TRBV27 to TRBJ1-2; no clear D. Germline V gene data show CDR1 as MNHEY and CDR2 as SMNVEV (reference sequence). This CDR3 spans 13 amino acids. Between the trimmed V and J ends, which lost 3 bases and 4 bases, there was a span of 9 bases.

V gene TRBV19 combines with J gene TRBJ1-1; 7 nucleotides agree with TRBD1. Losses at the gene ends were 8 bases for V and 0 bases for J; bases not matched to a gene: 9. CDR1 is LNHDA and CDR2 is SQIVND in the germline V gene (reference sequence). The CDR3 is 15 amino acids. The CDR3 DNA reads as TGTGCCAGTCAGAACTCAGACAGGGTGAACACTGAAGCTTTCTTT. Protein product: CASQNSDRVNTEAFF.

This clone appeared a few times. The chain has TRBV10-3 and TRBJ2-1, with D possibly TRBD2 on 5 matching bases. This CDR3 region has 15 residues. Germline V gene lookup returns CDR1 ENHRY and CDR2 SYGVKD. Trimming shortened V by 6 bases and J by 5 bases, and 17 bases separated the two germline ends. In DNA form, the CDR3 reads TGTGCCATCAGCCGAGGACTCCAACTGAACAATGAGCAGTTCTTC. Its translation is CAISRGLQLNNEQFF.

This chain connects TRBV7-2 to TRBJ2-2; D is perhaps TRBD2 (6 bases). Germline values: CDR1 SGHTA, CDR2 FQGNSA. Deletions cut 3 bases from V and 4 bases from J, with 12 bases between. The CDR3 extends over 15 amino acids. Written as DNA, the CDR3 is TGTGCCAGCAGCTTTAACTACGGGGGCACCGGGGAGCTGTTTTTT. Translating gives CASSFNYGGTGELFF.

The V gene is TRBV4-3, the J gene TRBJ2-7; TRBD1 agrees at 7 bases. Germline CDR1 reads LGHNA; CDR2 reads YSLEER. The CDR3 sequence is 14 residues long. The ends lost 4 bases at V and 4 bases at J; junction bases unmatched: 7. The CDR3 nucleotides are TGCGCCAGCAGCCGAGGGACAGCAGCTTACGAGCAGTACTTC. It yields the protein CASSRGTAAYEQYF.

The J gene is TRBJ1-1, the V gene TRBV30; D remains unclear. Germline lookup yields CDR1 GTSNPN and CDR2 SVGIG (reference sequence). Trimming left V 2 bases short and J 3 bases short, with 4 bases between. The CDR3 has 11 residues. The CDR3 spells CAWSLYTEAFF. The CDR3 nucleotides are TGTGCCTGGAGTCTTTACACTGAAGCTTTCTTT.

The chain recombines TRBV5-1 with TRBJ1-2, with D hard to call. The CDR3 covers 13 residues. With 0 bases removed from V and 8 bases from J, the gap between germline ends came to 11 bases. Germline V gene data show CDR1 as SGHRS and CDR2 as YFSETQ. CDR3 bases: TGCGCCAGCAGCTTGGCCAAAGGGAGCGGCTACACCTTC. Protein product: CASSLAKGSGYTF.

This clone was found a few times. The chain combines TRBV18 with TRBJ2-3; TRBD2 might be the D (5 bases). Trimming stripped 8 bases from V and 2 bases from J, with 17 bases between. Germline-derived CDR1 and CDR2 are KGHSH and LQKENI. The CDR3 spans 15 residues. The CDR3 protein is CASRLKERITDTQYF. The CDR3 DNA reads TGTGCCAGCCGCCTGAAGGAGCGGATCACAGATACGCAGTATTTT.

CDR3 amino acids: CASSGGSTYEQYF. The CDR3 region has the DNA TGTGCCAGCTCCGGTGGCAGTACCTACGAGCAGTACTTC. The rearrangement uses TRBV28 and TRBJ2-7; D is ambiguous. V dropped 8 bases and J dropped 2 bases, with 13 bases sitting between them. Germline V gene sequence: CDR1 MDHEN, CDR2 SYDVKM. The CDR3 has 13 residues.

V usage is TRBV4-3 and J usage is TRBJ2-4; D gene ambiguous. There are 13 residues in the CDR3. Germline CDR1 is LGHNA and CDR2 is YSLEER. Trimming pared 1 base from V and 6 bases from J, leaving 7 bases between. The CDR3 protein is CASSQGSLNIQYF. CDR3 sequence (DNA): TGCGCCAGCAGCCAAGGGTCACTAAACATTCAGTACTTC.

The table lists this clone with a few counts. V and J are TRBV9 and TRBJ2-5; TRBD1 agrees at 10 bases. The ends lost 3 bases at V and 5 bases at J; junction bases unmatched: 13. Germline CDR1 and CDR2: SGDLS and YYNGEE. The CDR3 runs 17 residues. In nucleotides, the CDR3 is TGTGCCAGCAGCGACGCCCCGCCGGGACAGGGGAGGGAGACCCAGTACTTC. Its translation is CASSDAPPGQGRETQYF.

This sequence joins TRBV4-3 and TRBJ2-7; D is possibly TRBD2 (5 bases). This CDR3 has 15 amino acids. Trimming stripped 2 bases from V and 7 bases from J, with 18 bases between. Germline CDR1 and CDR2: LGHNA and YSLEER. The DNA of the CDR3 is TGCGCCAGCAGCCAATCCGCAATCGACCGGAGGGAGCAGTACTTC. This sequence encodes CASSQSAIDRREQYF.

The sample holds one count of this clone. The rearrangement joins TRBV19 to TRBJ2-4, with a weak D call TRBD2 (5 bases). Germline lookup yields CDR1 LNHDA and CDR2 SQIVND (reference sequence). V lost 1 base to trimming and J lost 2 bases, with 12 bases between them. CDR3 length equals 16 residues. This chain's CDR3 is CASSIGTTGTKNIQYF. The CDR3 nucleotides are TGTGCCAGTAGTATAGGTACTACGGGAACCAAAAACATTCAGTACTTC.

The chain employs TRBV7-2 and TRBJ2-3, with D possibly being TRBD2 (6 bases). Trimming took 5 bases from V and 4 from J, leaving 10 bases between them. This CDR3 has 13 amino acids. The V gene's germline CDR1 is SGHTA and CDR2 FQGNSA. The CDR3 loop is CASSEPGADTQYF. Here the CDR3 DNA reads TGTGCCAGCAGCGAGCCGGGGGCAGATACGCAGTATTTT.

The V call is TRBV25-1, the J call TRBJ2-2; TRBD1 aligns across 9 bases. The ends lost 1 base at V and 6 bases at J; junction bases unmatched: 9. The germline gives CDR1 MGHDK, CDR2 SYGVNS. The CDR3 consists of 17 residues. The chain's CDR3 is CASSESRDRVPPGELFF. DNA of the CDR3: TGTGCCAGCAGTGAATCCAGGGACAGGGTTCCCCCCGGGGAGCTGTTTTTT.

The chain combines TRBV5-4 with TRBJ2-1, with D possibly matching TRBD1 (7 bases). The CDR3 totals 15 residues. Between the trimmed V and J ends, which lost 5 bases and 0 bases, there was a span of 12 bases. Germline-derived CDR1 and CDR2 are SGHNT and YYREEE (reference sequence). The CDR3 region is CASRRDSSSYNEQFF. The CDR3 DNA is TGTGCCAGCAGGCGGGACAGTAGCTCCTACAATGAGCAGTTCTTC.

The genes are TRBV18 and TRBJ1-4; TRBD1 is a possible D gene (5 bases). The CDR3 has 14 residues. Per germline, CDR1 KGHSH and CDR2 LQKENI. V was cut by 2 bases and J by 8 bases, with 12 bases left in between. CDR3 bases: TGTGCCAGCTCACCATCACGGGAGGGGGAAAAACTGTTTTTT. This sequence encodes CASSPSREGEKLFF. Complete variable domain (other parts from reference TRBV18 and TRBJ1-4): NAGVMQNPRHLVRRRGQEARLRCSPMKGHSHVYWYRQLPEEGLKFMVYLQKENIIDESGMPKERFSAEFPKEGPSILRIQQVVRGDSAAYFCASSPSREGEKLFFGSGTQLSVL.

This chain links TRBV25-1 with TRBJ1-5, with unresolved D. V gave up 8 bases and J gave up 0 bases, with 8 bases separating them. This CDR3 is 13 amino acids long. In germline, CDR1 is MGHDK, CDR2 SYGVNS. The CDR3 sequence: CASGEDSNQPQHF. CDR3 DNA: TGTGCCAGCGGCGAAGATAGCAATCAGCCCCAGCATTTT.

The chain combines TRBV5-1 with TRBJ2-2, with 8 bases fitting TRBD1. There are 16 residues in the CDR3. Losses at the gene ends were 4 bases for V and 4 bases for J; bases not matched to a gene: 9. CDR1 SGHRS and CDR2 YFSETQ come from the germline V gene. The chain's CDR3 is CASSIAGGLSTGELFF. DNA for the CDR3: TGCGCCAGCAGCATTGCAGGGGGCTTGAGCACCGGGGAGCTGTTTTTT.

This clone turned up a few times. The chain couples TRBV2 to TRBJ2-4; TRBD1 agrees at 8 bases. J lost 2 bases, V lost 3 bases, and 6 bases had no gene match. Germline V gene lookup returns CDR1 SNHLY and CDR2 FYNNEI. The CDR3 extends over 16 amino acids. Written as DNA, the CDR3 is TGTGCCAGCAGTGACAGGACAGGGTTGACCAAAAACATTCAGTACTTC. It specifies CASSDRTGLTKNIQYF.

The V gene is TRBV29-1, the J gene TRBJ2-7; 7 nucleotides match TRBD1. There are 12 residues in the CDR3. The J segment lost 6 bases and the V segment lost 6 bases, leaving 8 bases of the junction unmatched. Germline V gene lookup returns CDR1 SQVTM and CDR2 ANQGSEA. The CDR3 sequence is CSVLRQGSEQYF. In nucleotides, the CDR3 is TGCAGCGTCCTTAGACAGGGCTCCGAGCAGTACTTC.

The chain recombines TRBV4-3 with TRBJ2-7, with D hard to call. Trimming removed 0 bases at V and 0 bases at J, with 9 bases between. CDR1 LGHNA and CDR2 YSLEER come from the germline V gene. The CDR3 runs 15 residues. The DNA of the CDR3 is TGCGCCAGCAGCCAAGAGCCGGGTAACTCCTACGAGCAGTACTTC. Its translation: CASSQEPGNSYEQYF.

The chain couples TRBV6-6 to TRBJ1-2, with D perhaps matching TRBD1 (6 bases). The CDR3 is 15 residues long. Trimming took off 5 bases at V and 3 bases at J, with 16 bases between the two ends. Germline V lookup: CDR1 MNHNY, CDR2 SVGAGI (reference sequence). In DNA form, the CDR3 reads TGTGCCAGCAGTCGGCGACAGACAGGACACTATGGCTACACCTTC. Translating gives CASSRRQTGHYGYTF.

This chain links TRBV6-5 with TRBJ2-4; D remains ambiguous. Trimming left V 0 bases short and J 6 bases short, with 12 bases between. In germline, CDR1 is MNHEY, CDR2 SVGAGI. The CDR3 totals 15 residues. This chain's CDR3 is CASSYSRQSSNIQYF. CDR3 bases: TGTGCCAGCAGTTACTCGCGGCAGAGTTCAAACATTCAGTACTTC.

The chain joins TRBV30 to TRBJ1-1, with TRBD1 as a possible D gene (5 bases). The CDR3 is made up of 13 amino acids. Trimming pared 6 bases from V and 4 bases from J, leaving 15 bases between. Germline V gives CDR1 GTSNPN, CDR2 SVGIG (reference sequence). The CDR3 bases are TGTGCCTGTGGTCCCGAGAGGGGCACTGAAGCTTTCTTT. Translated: CACGPERGTEAFF.